The T cell receptor (beta chain) described here comes from a study of blood T cell repertoires in COVID-19. This CDR3 has 14 amino acids. CDR1 and CDR2 from the germline V gene are SGHNT and YYREEE (reference sequence). V shed 3 bases and J shed 6 bases, with 14 bases lying between them. Measured with immunoSEQ multiplex PCR; TCRdb has only the in-frame clones, and not every one. Of 400,000 or so clones in the sample, 70% to 90% were seen once. The V gene is TRBV5-4, the J gene TRBJ2-3; D is possibly TRBD1 (5 bases). What was sequenced was peripheral blood. The clonotype was recovered from a young man with COVID-19, enrolled during active disease. The CDR3, as DNA: TGTGCCAGCAGCTCCCAGGGTGGCCCCGATACGCAGTATTTT. Protein product: CASSSQGGPDTQYF.